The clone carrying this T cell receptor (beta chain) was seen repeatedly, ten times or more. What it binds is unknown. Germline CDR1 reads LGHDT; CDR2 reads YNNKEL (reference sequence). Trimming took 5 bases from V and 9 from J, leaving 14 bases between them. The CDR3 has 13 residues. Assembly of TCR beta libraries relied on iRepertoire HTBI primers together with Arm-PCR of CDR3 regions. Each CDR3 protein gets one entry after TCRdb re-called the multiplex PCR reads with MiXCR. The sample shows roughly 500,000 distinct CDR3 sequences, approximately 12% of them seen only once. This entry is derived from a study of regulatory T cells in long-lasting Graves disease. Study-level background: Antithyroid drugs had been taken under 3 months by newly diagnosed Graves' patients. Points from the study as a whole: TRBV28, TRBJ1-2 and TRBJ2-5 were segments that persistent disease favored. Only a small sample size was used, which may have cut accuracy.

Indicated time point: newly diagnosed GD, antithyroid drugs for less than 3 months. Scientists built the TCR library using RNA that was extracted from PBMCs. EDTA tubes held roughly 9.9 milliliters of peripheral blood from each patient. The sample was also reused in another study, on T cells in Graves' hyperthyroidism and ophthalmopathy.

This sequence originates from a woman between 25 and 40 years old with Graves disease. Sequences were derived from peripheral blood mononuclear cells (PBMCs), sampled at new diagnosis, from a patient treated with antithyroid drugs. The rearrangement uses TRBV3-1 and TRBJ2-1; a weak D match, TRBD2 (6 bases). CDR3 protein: CASSWGVAGEQFF. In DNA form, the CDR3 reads TGTGCCAGCAGCTGGGGGGTAGCTGGTGAGCAGTTCTTC.